The 19 T cell receptor beta chains below come from one sample, sequenced in a study of blood T cell repertoires in COVID-19. Assay: immunoSEQ multiplex PCR; the TCRdb copy retains only in-frame clones and omits some. The repertoire holds roughly 160,000 clones, approximately 77% seen once, with roughly a tenth in the top ten. The specimen sequenced was peripheral blood. Receptors were obtained from a woman aged 80 or over with active or convalescent COVID-19.

Regarding this clone: At the DNA level, this CDR3 is encoded by other sequences in the same sample as well. The chain is built from TRBV5-6 and TRBJ1-5; no definite D call. CDR3 size: 13 residues. Germline V gene lookup returns CDR1 SGHDT and CDR2 YYEEEE. V was clipped by 0 bases and J by 2 bases, with 3 bases between them. This chain's CDR3 is CASSLAGNQPQHF. CDR3 nucleotide sequence: TGTGCCAGCAGCTTGGCGGGCAATCAGCCCCAGCATTTT.

The gene calls are TRBV2 and TRBJ2-2; 10 nucleotides align to TRBD2. The V segment lost 4 bases and the J segment 6 bases; nucleotides outside the gene matches: 11. CDR3 size: 17 residues. Germline values: CDR1 SNHLY, CDR2 FYNNEI. The CDR3 spells CASSGSSGSLDAGELFF. The CDR3 nucleotides read TGTGCCAGCAGTGGGTCTAGCGGGAGCTTAGACGCCGGGGAGCTGTTTTTT.

This chain uses TRBV9 with TRBJ2-1; 10 bases are shared with TRBD2. Germline V gene lookup returns CDR1 SGDLS and CDR2 YYNGEE. The CDR3 length is 17 residues. V lost 0 bases, J lost 5 bases, and 8 bases stayed unmatched. For the CDR3, the DNA is TGTGCCAGCAGCGTAGGCGATAGGACTAGCGGAGACAATGAGCAGTTCTTC. Translated: CASSVGDRTSGDNEQFF.

The genes are TRBV19 and TRBJ1-5, with D unresolved. V shed 7 bases and J shed 4 bases, with 17 bases lying between them. Germline CDR1 LNHDA, CDR2 SQIVND (reference sequence). This CDR3 comprises 15 residues. CDR3 bases: TGTGCCAGTAAGGTACGGGGTTCGGGAAATCAGCCCCAGCATTTT. Its translation: CASKVRGSGNQPQHF.

The chain combines TRBV19 with TRBJ1-3, with D perhaps matching TRBD1 (5 bases). Trimming removed 5 bases at V and 8 bases at J, with 16 bases between. The CDR3 consists of 14 residues. Per the germline V gene, CDR1 is LNHDA and CDR2 is SQIVND (reference sequence). The CDR3: CASSPTGGVDTIYF. CDR3 in DNA: TGTGCCAGTAGTCCGACGGGGGGGGTTGACACCATATATTTT.

The J gene is TRBJ2-7, the V gene TRBV12-3 or TRBV12-4; D possibly corresponds to TRBD2 (5 bases). Trimming took off 10 bases at V and 2 bases at J, with 15 bases between the two ends. This CDR3 has 13 residues. CDR3 sequence reads: CATRKEEAYEQYF. The CDR3 DNA reads TGTGCCACCAGGAAGGAGGAGGCCTACGAGCAGTACTTC.

J is TRBJ2-7 and V is TRBV5-1; D call uncertain. CDR1 is SGHRS, CDR2 YFSETQ, per germline. The germline V and J ends were trimmed by 7 bases and 5 bases, with 10 bases remaining between them. The CDR3 runs 11 residues. CDR3 region: CASPELHEQYF. CDR3 DNA sequence: TGCGCCAGCCCCGAACTACACGAGCAGTACTTC.

The chain recombines TRBV7-6 with TRBJ1-6; tentatively, D is TRBD1 (5 bases). Trimming left V 1 base short and J 6 bases short, with 7 bases between. Germline V lookup: CDR1 SGHVS, CDR2 FNYEAQ. The CDR3 is 14 residues long. In DNA, the CDR3 is TGTGCCAGCAGCTTAGGACAGTTTAATTCACCCCTCCACTTT. Protein: CASSLGQFNSPLHF.

The gene calls are TRBV9 and TRBJ2-4; D is uncertain. Germline CDR1 and CDR2: SGDLS and YYNGEE. CDR3 length equals 15 residues. Deletions cut 0 bases from V and 7 bases from J, with 14 bases between. This chain's CDR3 is CASSVGETMRNIQYF. The CDR3 DNA reads TGTGCCAGCAGCGTAGGAGAGACCATGAGGAACATTCAGTACTTC.

This chain connects TRBV5-1 to TRBJ1-1; 8 nucleotides line up with TRBD1. V lost 3 bases to trimming and J lost 6 bases; unmatched junction nucleotides: 7. This CDR3 is built from 14 residues. The V gene's germline CDR1 is SGHRS and CDR2 YFSETQ. CDR3 coding DNA: TGCGCCAGCAGCTCAGGACAGGGCCGGGCTGAAGCTTTCTTT. This gives the protein CASSSGQGRAEAFF.

The chain carries TRBV7-3 and TRBJ2-1; TRBD2 agrees at 13 bases. The CDR3 spans 17 residues. CDR1 is SGHTA, CDR2 FQGTGA, per germline. V was clipped by 1 base and J by 3 bases; unmatched bases: 3. CDR3 in amino acids: CASSLIRTSGSYNEQFF. For the CDR3, the DNA is TGTGCCAGCAGCTTAATAAGGACTAGCGGGAGCTACAATGAGCAGTTCTTC.

This clone has only one observation. The chain combines TRBV27 with TRBJ2-7, with D perhaps matching TRBD2 (5 bases). Trimming took off 9 bases at V and 7 bases at J, with 19 bases between the two ends. Germline V gene lookup returns CDR1 MNHEY and CDR2 SMNVEV (reference sequence). The CDR3 contains 13 residues. CDR3 DNA: TGTGCCAGTCGAGGAGGTCCTTGGCATGAGCAGTACTTC. It encodes CASRGGPWHEQYF.

The chain carries TRBV5-1 and TRBJ1-2; TRBD1 matches 8 bases. Trimming removed 4 bases from V and 4 bases from J; junction bases left unmatched: 9. The CDR3 contains 15 residues. The germline CDR1 and CDR2 sequences are SGHRS and YFSETQ. In DNA, the CDR3 is TGCGCCAGCAGCCTCGGACAGGGAGAGATCTATGGCTACACCTTC. This sequence encodes CASSLGQGEIYGYTF.

The V and J genes are TRBV2 and TRBJ1-1; TRBD1 is a possible D gene (6 bases). The ends were cut back, 4 bases at V and 4 bases at J, with 10 bases in the middle. The CDR3 has 13 amino acids. Germline V gives CDR1 SNHLY, CDR2 FYNNEI. The CDR3 reads CASSVRGLTEAFF. Written as DNA, the CDR3 is TGTGCCAGCAGTGTGCGGGGGCTCACTGAAGCTTTCTTT.

The V and J genes are TRBV7-8 and TRBJ2-3, with 8 bases aligning to TRBD1. V was clipped by 5 bases and J by 3 bases; unmatched bases: 10. The CDR3 loop spans 16 amino acids. From germline, CDR1 is SGHVS and CDR2 FQNEAQ. The CDR3 spells CASSRPTGVATDTQYF. The CDR3 nucleotides are TGTGCCAGCAGCAGACCGACAGGGGTAGCGACAGATACGCAGTATTTT.

The V call is TRBV7-9, the J call TRBJ1-4; 7 bases map to TRBD1. The J segment lost 7 bases and the V segment lost 4 bases, leaving 9 bases of the junction unmatched. This CDR3 is built from 15 residues. Per germline, CDR1 SEHNR and CDR2 FQNEAQ (reference sequence). In DNA, the CDR3 is TGTGCCAGCAGCTCCGGAGGAGGGGGCAGTGAAAAACTGTTTTTT. Its translation: CASSSGGGGSEKLFF. Full variable domain (remainder filled in from reference TRBV7-9 and TRBJ1-4): DTGVSQNPRHKITKRGQNVTFRCDPISEHNRLYWYRQTLGQGPEFLTYFQNEAQLEKSRLLSDRFSAERPKGSFSTLEIQRTEQGDSAMYLCASSSGGGGSEKLFFGSGTQLSVL.

This sequence joins TRBV5-1 and TRBJ2-7, with TRBD2 matching over 8 bases. J gave up 5 bases and V 0 bases, and 4 bases lay outside the gene matches. The CDR3 loop spans 14 amino acids. CDR1 and CDR2 from the germline V gene are SGHRS and YFSETQ. CDR3 protein: CASSLGSGRNEQYF. In DNA, the CDR3 is TGCGCCAGCAGCTTGGGGAGCGGGAGAAACGAGCAGTACTTC.

In its sample, this clone was seen a few times. The CDR3 DNA is TGTGCCAGCAGCTTGGTAGGGGAATCTGTTTATGGCTACACCTTC. This encodes CASSLVGESVYGYTF. The rearrangement uses TRBV5-4 and TRBJ1-2; D might be TRBD1 (5 bases). Trimming left V 0 bases short and J 5 bases short, with 14 bases between. The CDR3 has 15 amino acids. CDR1 and CDR2 (germline): SGHNT, YYREEE (reference sequence).

This clone was recorded a few times. V gene TRBV28 combines with J gene TRBJ1-1; D perhaps matches TRBD1 (6 bases). From germline, CDR1 is MDHEN and CDR2 SYDVKM. V was cut by 4 bases and J by 1 base, with 13 bases left in between. The CDR3 is 15 residues long. CDR3 region: CASSSQGRTNTEAFF. CDR3 nucleotides: TGTGCCAGCAGTTCCCAGGGGCGTACGAACACTGAAGCTTTCTTT.